Listed below are T cell receptor beta chains from one sample, sequenced in a study of blood T cells in healthy people across ages. MiXCR was run by TCRdb on the 5' RACE reads, yielding one entry per CDR3 protein. This table holds roughly 500,000 distinct CDR3 sequences, 20% to 30% found once. These data were likewise used in another study, on T cells of mothers and their children.

The sample consisted of blood. The receptors shown here come from a boy younger than 18 in good health. Both conserved end residues are part of each CDR3. Each record gives: J gene, V gene, D gene, CDR3 protein. The D gene is left open where the match is weak.

TRBJ2-6	TRBV20-1	NA	CSARDITLLGANVLTF
TRBJ2-1	TRBV29-1	NA	CSVEVPVSVQGMLNEQFF
TRBJ1-4	TRBV7-2	NA	CASTPVSGGGEKLFF
TRBJ1-1	TRBV28	NA	CASSIYGNTEAFF
TRBJ1-4	TRBV5-1	TRBD1	CASSTGQGNEKLFF
TRBJ1-4	TRBV28	NA	CASSQPATNEKLFF
TRBJ2-1	TRBV12-3/TRBV12-4	TRBD2	CASRGLADYNEQFF
TRBJ2-7	TRBV7-3	NA	CASRHEQYF
TRBJ1-1	TRBV20-1	NA	CGARDLGSQEMAEAFF
TRBJ2-7	TRBV6-1	NA	CASSSPRPPEQYF
TRBJ2-3	TRBV4-1	NA	CASSQDRTAGGDTDTQYF
TRBJ2-2	TRBV12-3/TRBV12-4	NA	CASSSLGRTRELFF
TRBJ2-3	TRBV5-1	NA	CASSPSGVLVPDTQYF
TRBJ1-5	TRBV28	NA	CASGNFWGADQPQHF
TRBJ1-1	TRBV7-3	NA	CASSLTAWGETEAFF
TRBJ1-2	TRBV24-1	NA	CATSDLGGIGYTF
TRBJ2-1	TRBV24-1	NA	CATGLGYDEQFF
TRBJ1-1	TRBV6-1	NA	CASNEDNMNTEAFF
TRBJ2-7	TRBV3-1	NA	CASSKDYEQYF
TRBJ1-6	TRBV4-3	NA	CASSQDSGRVDSPLHF
TRBJ2-7	TRBV19	NA	CASSIEGGSYEQYF
TRBJ2-3	TRBV29-1	TRBD2	CSVPGLAGVPDTQYF
TRBJ2-4	TRBV28	TRBD2	CASSLLVSGRVSDIQYF
TRBJ2-3	TRBV12-3/TRBV12-4	TRBD2	CASSGLAEGSTDTQYF
TRBJ1-5	TRBV28	NA	CASRRDRTSNQPQHF
TRBJ1-1	TRBV19	NA	CASTEERAMNTEAFF
TRBJ2-1	TRBV7-3	NA	CASSPQIWTDEQFF
TRBJ1-1	TRBV7-9	NA	CASSQTPWEQMGTEAFF
TRBJ1-1	TRBV20-1	TRBD1	CSAPHRGGTFLMNTEAFF
TRBJ1-1	TRBV4-3	NA	CASSRKRGAGKNTEAFF
TRBJ2-1	TRBV27	TRBD2	CASSRLAGYNEQFF
TRBJ2-2	TRBV5-1	NA	CASSAFTGELFF
TRBJ1-4	TRBV4-1	NA	CASTHVKDNNEKLFF
TRBJ2-2	TRBV5-1	NA	CASMVGANTGELFF
TRBJ1-5	TRBV6-4	NA	CASSDGHQPQHF
TRBJ2-6	TRBV10-3	NA	CAISRDSGANVLTF
TRBJ2-7	TRBV28	TRBD2	CASSPLQRGGYEQYF
TRBJ2-5	TRBV7-3	TRBD2	CASSARLAGGGPKFF
TRBJ2-7	TRBV28	TRBD1	CASSDRGVKTYEQYF
TRBJ2-5	TRBV11-2	TRBD2	CASSLDGLAGSGETQYF
TRBJ2-3	TRBV29-1	TRBD2	CSVGGGAIGTDTQYF
TRBJ1-2	TRBV10-3	TRBD1	CAISESGQLNVFYGYTF
NA	TRBV6-5	NA	CASSQIGRACEQYF
TRBJ2-2	TRBV24-1	TRBD2	CATSDPRQREGLGTGELFF
TRBJ2-7	TRBV21-1	NA	CASSEDREVRSSYEQYF
TRBJ1-3	TRBV29-1	NA	CSVDNSGNTIYF
TRBJ2-7	TRBV5-1	TRBD1	CASSPGQGFNEQYF
TRBJ1-4	TRBV5-1	NA	CASKPRLSTNEKLLF
TRBJ1-4	TRBV3-1	NA	CASSQDLRGAKLFF
TRBJ1-6	TRBV2	TRBD1	CASSGGQIYGGKQNSPLHF
TRBJ2-5	TRBV29-1	NA	CSVVTRIEETQYF
TRBJ2-3	TRBV20-1	TRBD2	CSARDPASGGRNTQYF
TRBJ1-5	TRBV20-1	NA	CSAFRDTNQPQHF